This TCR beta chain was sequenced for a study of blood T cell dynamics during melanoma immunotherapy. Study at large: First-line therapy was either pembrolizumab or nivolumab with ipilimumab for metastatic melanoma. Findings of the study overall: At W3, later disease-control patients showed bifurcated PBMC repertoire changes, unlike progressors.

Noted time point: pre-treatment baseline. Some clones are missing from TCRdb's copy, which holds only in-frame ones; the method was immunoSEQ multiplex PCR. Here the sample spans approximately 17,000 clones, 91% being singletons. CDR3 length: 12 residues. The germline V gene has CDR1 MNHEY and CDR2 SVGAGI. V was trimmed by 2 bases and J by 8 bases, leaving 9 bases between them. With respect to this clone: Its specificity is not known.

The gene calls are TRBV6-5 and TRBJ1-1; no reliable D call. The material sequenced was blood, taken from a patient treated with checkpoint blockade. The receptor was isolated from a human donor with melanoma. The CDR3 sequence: CASSYPGSEAFF. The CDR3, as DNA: TGTGCCAGCAGTTACCCGGGTTCAGAAGCTTTCTTT.